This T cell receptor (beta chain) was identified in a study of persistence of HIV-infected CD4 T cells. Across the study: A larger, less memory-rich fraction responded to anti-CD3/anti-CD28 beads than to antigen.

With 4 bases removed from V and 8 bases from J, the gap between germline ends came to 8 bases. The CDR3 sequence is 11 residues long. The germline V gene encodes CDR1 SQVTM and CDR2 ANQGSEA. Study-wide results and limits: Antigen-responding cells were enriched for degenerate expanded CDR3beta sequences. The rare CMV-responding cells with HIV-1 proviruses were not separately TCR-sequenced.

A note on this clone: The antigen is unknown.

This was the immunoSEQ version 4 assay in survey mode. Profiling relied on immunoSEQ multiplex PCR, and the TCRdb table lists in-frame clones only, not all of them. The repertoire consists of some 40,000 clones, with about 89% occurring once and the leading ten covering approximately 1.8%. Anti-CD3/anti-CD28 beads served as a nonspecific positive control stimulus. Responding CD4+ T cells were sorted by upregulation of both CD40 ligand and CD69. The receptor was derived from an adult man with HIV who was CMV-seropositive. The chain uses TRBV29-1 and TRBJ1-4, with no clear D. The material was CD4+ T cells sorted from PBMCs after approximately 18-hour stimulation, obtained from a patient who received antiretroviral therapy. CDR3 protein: CSVGGVEKLFF. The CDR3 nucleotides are TGCAGCGTTGGGGGAGTGGAAAAACTGTTTTTT. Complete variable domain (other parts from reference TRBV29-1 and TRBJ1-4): SAVISQKPSRDICQRGTSLTIQCQVDSQVTMMFWYRQQPGQSLTLIATANQGSEATYESGFVIDKFPISRPNLTFSTLTVSNMSPEDSSIYLCSVGGVEKLFFGSGTQLSVL.